These 4 T cell receptor beta chains were all obtained from the same sample, sequenced in a study of T cells in Graves' hyperthyroidism and ophthalmopathy (dated by TCRdb to between 2018 and 2020). Libraries were prepared through multiplex PCR. The listed sequencing device is Illumina HiSeq 2000. The TCR beta CDR3 regions were amplified from RNA transcripts. The first round of RT-PCR for the TCR CDR3 was performed with the HTBI primer set and the Qiagen OneStep RT-PCR kit. Starting from the raw public reads, TCRdb applied fastp trimming at Q25, assembled clones with MiXCR and retained in-frame beta chains. Each entry merges the rows of one CDR3 protein and shows their most common DNA and genes. The sample records approximately 530,000 distinct CDR3 sequences, around 17% of which are singletons. The leading ten clones occupy 15% to 20% of the sample. The specimen was blood. Receptors originate from a woman between 18 and 30 years old with Graves' hyperthyroidism.

J is TRBJ2-2 and V is TRBV19; 8 bases are a match to TRBD2. V gave up 6 bases and J gave up 3 bases; unmatched junction bases: 6. The CDR3 consists of 15 residues. Germline-derived CDR1 and CDR2 are LNHDA and SQIVND (reference sequence). CDR3 in DNA: TGTGCCAGTAGGCCCGGACTAGCCTACACCGGGGAGCTGTTTTTT. This gives the protein CASRPGLAYTGELFF. Full variable domain (remainder filled in from reference TRBV19 and TRBJ2-2): DGGITQSPKYLFRKEGQNVTLSCEQNLNHDAMYWYRQDPGQGLRLIYYSQIVNDFQKGDIAEGYSVSREKKESFPLTVTSAQKNPTAFYLCASRPGLAYTGELFFGEGSRLTVL.

This clonotype was seen ten or more times. The chain couples TRBV3-1 to TRBJ2-7; 7 positions agree with TRBD2. The trim removed 1 base at V and 8 bases at J, leaving 8 bases unmatched. This CDR3 contains 14 residues. In germline, CDR1 is LGHDT, CDR2 YNNKEL (reference sequence). DNA of the CDR3: TGTGCCAGCAGCCAAGGAGCGGGGCTTCGGCAGCAGTACTTC. Translation gives CASSQGAGLRQQYF.

This clonotype has a count of ten or more. J is TRBJ1-5 and V is TRBV6-2 or TRBV6-3; possibly TRBD1 for D (6 bases). Trimming pared 0 bases from V and 7 bases from J, leaving 10 bases between. Germline CDR1 is MNHEY and CDR2 is SVGEGT. The CDR3 extends over 14 amino acids. The CDR3 DNA is TGTGCCAGCAGTTACTCGGGGGCGGGACAGCCCCAGCATTTT. Translation gives CASSYSGAGQPQHF.

This chain's CDR3 is CASSGSGFSGNTIYF. The CDR3 DNA sequence: TGTGCCAGCAGTGGGTCAGGTTTCTCTGGAAACACCATATATTTT. The gene calls are TRBV6-1 and TRBJ1-3; unclear D gene. V was cut by 4 bases and J by 0 bases, with 10 bases left in between. The CDR3 is made up of 15 amino acids. Germline V gene lookup returns CDR1 MNHNS and CDR2 SASEGT.